This record covers a single TCR beta chain. Antigen: not known. These data belong to a study of blood T cells in healthy people across ages. This CDR3 has 15 residues. V dropped 5 bases and J dropped 3; count of bases not matched to a gene: 10. Germline lookup yields CDR1 SGHTA and CDR2 FQGNSA. Regarding the study as a whole: PBMCs left unsorted prevented a conclusive naive versus antigen-experienced comparison. Older individuals had lower TCR beta diversity per million T cells (the decline was roughly linear).

With a J-beta primer mix and a sample-barcoded 5' primer, a second PCR ran about 7 to 12 cycles. TCRdb passed the 5' RACE reads through MiXCR, listing each CDR3 protein once. The table shows around 650,000 distinct CDR3 sequences, with 35% to 50% occurring only once. The source material was blood. The sequence derives from a man older than 75 in good health. The chain links TRBV7-2 to TRBJ2-7; 7 nucleotides agree with TRBD2. The CDR3 spells CASSIAGEVLYEQYF. The CDR3, as DNA: TGTGCCAGCAGCATCGCGGGGGAGGTTCTCTACGAGCAGTACTTC.